Presented here are 30 T cell receptor beta chains from one specimen sequenced in a study of blood T cells in healthy people across ages (dated by TCRdb to about 2015). Receptors were amplified or captured by 5' RACE. The data were produced on an Illumina HiSeq 2500. A second PCR of 7 to 11 cycles was performed with a sample-barcoded 5' primer and a J-beta primer mix. TCRdb reprocessing: public reads trimmed at Q25 with fastp, clones called with MiXCR, in-frame beta chains kept. Each CDR3 protein gets just one entry, which takes the most common genes and DNA from the rows behind it. The table for this sample lists some 1.7 million distinct CDR3 sequences; under 30% of them were counted only once. The ten largest clonotypes hold 7.7% of the sample. Sequences were obtained from blood. Source of these receptors: a woman under 40 in good health.

This clonotype was observed a handful of times. V is TRBV4-2 and J is TRBJ2-3; possible D gene TRBD1, 5 bases. The CDR3 consists of 15 residues. Germline CDR1 reads LGHNA; CDR2 reads YNFKEQ. V gave up 4 bases and J gave up 7 bases, with 18 bases separating them. For the CDR3, the DNA is TGTGCCAGCAGCCCCCGGAAAGCAGGGCTATATACGCAGTATTTT. This codes for CASSPRKAGLYTQYF.

The chain couples TRBV5-1 to TRBJ2-1; TRBD1 aligns across 10 bases. V trimming: 4 bases; J trimming: 8 bases; junction bases outside the gene matches: 6. This CDR3 is 14 amino acids long. Germline V gene sequence: CDR1 SGHRS, CDR2 YFSETQ. CDR3 amino acids: CASSPRTGGDEQFF. The CDR3 DNA is TGCGCCAGCAGCCCCCGGACAGGGGGGGATGAGCAGTTCTTC.

The gene calls are TRBV10-2 and TRBJ2-3; weak D call: TRBD2 (7 bases). Per the germline V gene, CDR1 is WSHSY and CDR2 is SAAADI. The V end was cut by 0 bases, the J end by 10 bases, with 14 bases between. This CDR3 has 14 residues. CDR3 DNA: TGCGCCAGCAGTGAGTCGGGGGGGGGGCGTGCGCAGTATTTT. The encoded protein is CASSESGGGRAQYF.

About this clonotype itself: An end of the junction does not agree with germline; a read error may underlie this. The rearrangement links TRBV28 to TRBJ1-2; a possible D gene is TRBD1 (5 bases). This CDR3 has 12 residues. The germline V gene encodes CDR1 MDHEN and CDR2 SYDVKM. The DNA for the CDR3 is TGTGCCGGCAGTCCACGGGGACCTGGCTACACCTTC. Amino acid sequence: CAGSPRGPGYTF.

This clonotype occurred a few times. The chain joins TRBV4-1 to TRBJ1-1, with no clear D. Trimming took 1 base from V and 1 from J, leaving 10 bases between them. This CDR3 has 15 residues. CDR1 is MGHRA and CDR2 is YSYEKL in the germline V gene. The CDR3: CASSQAVNANTEAFF. The CDR3, as DNA: TGCGCCAGCAGCCAAGCGGTCAACGCGAACACTGAAGCTTTCTTT.

As to this clonotype: The junction departs from the called germline gene at one end, perhaps through a read error. The rearrangement uses TRBV7-9 and TRBJ2-1, with D maybe TRBD2 (5 bases). CDR3 length: 15 amino acids. The germline V gene encodes CDR1 SEHNR and CDR2 FQNEAQ (reference sequence). The CDR3 DNA reads TGTGCCGGCAGTTCCACCCGGACTTCATTGAATGAGCAGTTCTTC. Translation gives CAGSSTRTSLNEQFF.

The chain links TRBV28 to TRBJ2-6; D unresolved. Germline CDR1 and CDR2: MDHEN and SYDVKM. The CDR3 covers 14 residues. V was shortened by 7 bases and J by 4 bases, with 11 bases between the two germline ends. DNA of the CDR3: TGTGCCAGCAAAGTAACCGCCGGGGCCAACGTCCTGACTTTC. Protein sequence: CASKVTAGANVLTF.

This clonotype appeared a few times. V gene TRBV2 combines with J gene TRBJ2-5, with D hard to call. V lost 5 bases and J 7 bases, leaving 17 bases between the germline ends. There are 14 residues in the CDR3. Germline CDR1 is SNHLY and CDR2 is FYNNEI. In nucleotides, the CDR3 is TGTGCCAGCAGTTCGTTATCGGCGGTTCGGACCCAGTACTTC. Its protein product is CASSSLSAVRTQYF. Full variable domain (rest looked up from reference TRBV2 and TRBJ2-5): EPEVTQTPSHQVTQMGQEVILRCVPISNHLYFYWYRQILGQKVEFLVSFYNNEISEKSEIFDDQFSVERPDGSNFTLKIRSTKLEDSAMYFCASSSLSAVRTQYFGPGTRLLVL.

The chain joins TRBV6-6 to TRBJ2-2; D may match TRBD1 or TRBD2 (5 bases each). Germline CDR1 reads MNHNY; CDR2 reads SVGAGI (reference sequence). The CDR3 runs 12 residues. The ends were cut back, 7 bases at V and 7 bases at J, with 10 bases in the middle. The CDR3 DNA is TGTGCCAGCACCAAGGGGAGCGGGGAGCTGTTTTTT. Translating gives CASTKGSGELFF.

The chain employs TRBV20-1 and TRBJ2-7, with D possibly TRBD2 on 6 matching bases. The germline V gene has CDR1 DFQATT and CDR2 SNEGSKA (reference sequence). The CDR3 loop spans 16 amino acids. Trimming cost V 1 base and J 0 bases, with 16 bases left between them. The CDR3 DNA reads as TGCAGTGCTAGAGGTGGGGAGGCAGGGAACTCCTACGAGCAGTACTTC. This translates into CSARGGEAGNSYEQYF.

V is TRBV5-1 and J is TRBJ2-1; D is uncertain. Trimming shortened V by 0 bases and J by 4 bases, and 14 bases separated the two germline ends. Germline loops: CDR1 SGHRS, CDR2 YFSETQ. This CDR3 region has 16 residues. DNA for the CDR3: TGCGCCAGCAGCTTGGAATCCAAAGAAACGTACAATGAGCAGTTCTTC. Its protein product is CASSLESKETYNEQFF.

With regard to this clonotype: A read error may produce the germline difference seen at one junction end. The J gene is TRBJ1-4, the V gene TRBV7-8; the D gene is possibly TRBD1 (5 bases). There are 15 residues in the CDR3. CDR1 and CDR2 (germline): SGHVS, FQNEAQ. The CDR3 DNA follows: TGTGCCAACAGCTTTAAGACAGCTCTTAATGAAAAACTGTTTTTT. Its protein is CANSFKTALNEKLFF.

This clonotype has at least ten counts. The chain is built from TRBV7-2 and TRBJ2-7; 7 bases are shared with TRBD1. The germline V gene has CDR1 SGHTA and CDR2 FQGNSA. Trimming cost V 5 bases and J 0 bases; bases outside gene matches: 7. This CDR3 is built from 15 residues. CDR3 sequence reads: CASSHDRAISYEQYF. Here the CDR3 DNA reads TGTGCCAGCAGCCATGACAGGGCTATCTCCTACGAGCAGTACTTC.

This chain links TRBV20-1 with TRBJ2-1; D uncertain. Between the trimmed V and J ends, which lost 0 bases and 2 bases, there was a span of 5 bases. The CDR3 length is 13 residues. Germline CDR1 is DFQATT and CDR2 is SNEGSKA (reference sequence). The CDR3 is CSARDEAYNEQFF. CDR3 in DNA: TGCAGTGCTAGAGATGAGGCCTACAATGAGCAGTTCTTC.

This clonotype was found once. The rearrangement uses TRBV12-3 or TRBV12-4 and TRBJ2-1; D may be TRBD1 (6 bases). The end of the DNA is better explained by TRBJ2-7, so the J call may be wrong. The CDR3 is 15 amino acids. The CDR3 sequence is CASSLGTSSYNEQYF. CDR3 in DNA: TGTGCCAGCAGTTTGGGGACAAGCTCCTACAATGAGCAGTACTTC.

This clonotype was found many times. This rearrangement joins TRBV10-3 to TRBJ2-7; 12 nucleotides line up with TRBD2. After removal of 7 bases from V and 5 bases from J, the junction contained 6 bases not matched to a gene. This CDR3 is 14 amino acids long. Per the germline V gene, CDR1 is ENHRY and CDR2 is SYGVKD. The CDR3 DNA is TGTGCCATCAAACGGACTAGCGGGGCCAACGAGCAGTACTTC. Encoded protein: CAIKRTSGANEQYF.

The chain couples TRBV10-3 to TRBJ1-1, with unresolved D. This CDR3 comprises 12 residues. Trimming shortened V by 4 bases and J by 5 bases, and 8 bases separated the two germline ends. From germline, CDR1 is ENHRY and CDR2 SYGVKD. For the CDR3, the DNA is TGTGCCATCAGTGCTACAGTAACTGAAGCTTTCTTT. This codes for CAISATVTEAFF.

The chain links TRBV5-1 to TRBJ2-2; D may be TRBD1 or TRBD2 (5 bases each). The V gene's germline CDR1 is SGHRS and CDR2 YFSETQ. CDR3 length: 15 amino acids. The ends were cut back, 7 bases at V and 1 base at J, with 14 bases in the middle. The CDR3 reads CASYTGTVNTGELFF. CDR3 DNA: TGCGCCAGCTACACCGGGACGGTGAACACCGGGGAGCTGTTTTTT.

This clonotype was counted only a few times. J is TRBJ2-3 and V is TRBV7-6, with 7 nucleotides matching TRBD2. The CDR3 covers 15 residues. Germline V lookup: CDR1 SGHVS, CDR2 FNYEAQ. With 2 bases clipped from V and 3 bases from J, the junction kept 5 bases outside the gene matches. CDR3 protein: CASSLKLAWTDTQYF. The CDR3 DNA reads as TGTGCCAGCAGCTTAAAACTAGCGTGGACAGATACGCAGTATTTT.

This clonotype was counted ten times or more. V and J are TRBV6-1 and TRBJ2-7, with D perhaps TRBD2 (5 bases). Germline V lookup: CDR1 MNHNS, CDR2 SASEGT. CDR3 length: 14 amino acids. The ends were cut back, 3 bases at V and 2 bases at J, with 11 bases in the middle. CDR3 in DNA: TGTGCCAGCAGTGAGGTGGGTAGCGCCTACGAGCAGTACTTC. It codes for CASSEVGSAYEQYF.

About this clonotype itself: The junction departs from germline at one end; a sequencing error may be responsible. This chain uses TRBV7-6 with TRBJ2-7; the D gene is possibly TRBD2 (5 bases). CDR1 and CDR2 from the germline V gene are SGHVS and FNYEAQ. The CDR3 is made up of 14 amino acids. This CDR3 reads CAGSLVRGSYEQYF. CDR3 nucleotides: TGTGCCGGCAGCTTAGTACGGGGATCCTACGAGCAGTACTTC.

This rearrangement joins TRBV12-3 or TRBV12-4 to TRBJ2-3; 8 bases map to TRBD2. V lost 7 bases to trimming and J lost 0 bases; unmatched junction nucleotides: 3. CDR3 length equals 14 residues. This CDR3 is CASIIAGSTDTQYF. The CDR3, as DNA: TGTGCCAGCATTATAGCGGGAAGCACAGATACGCAGTATTTT.

A word on this clonotype: A much larger clone lies one base from this, so it may be a read error. V and J are TRBV7-6 and TRBJ1-5; D is unclear. This CDR3 is 13 amino acids long. From germline, CDR1 is SGHVS and CDR2 FNYEAQ. V was trimmed by 1 base and J by 7 bases, leaving 8 bases between them. CDR3: CASSLGARQPQHF. The CDR3, as DNA: TGTGCCAGCAGCTTAGGAGCGAGACAGCCCCAGCATTTT.

The gene calls are TRBV7-2 and TRBJ2-7; TRBD1 agrees at 8 bases. There are 14 residues in the CDR3. CDR1 and CDR2 (germline): SGHTA, FQGNSA. The junction had 9 bases not matched to a gene; V was cut back by 5 bases and J by 6 bases. The CDR3 DNA reads TGTGCCAGCAGCCAGGCCGGGACAGGCTGCGAGCAGTACTTC. Translating gives CASSQAGTGCEQYF.

The J gene is TRBJ1-2, the V gene TRBV12-3 or TRBV12-4; 8 bases fit TRBD1. This CDR3 has 13 residues. The V segment lost 8 bases and the J segment 4 bases; nucleotides outside the gene matches: 6. The chain's CDR3 is CASGDRRSYGYTF. Here the CDR3 DNA reads TGTGCCAGCGGGGACAGGCGAAGCTATGGCTACACCTTC.

The chain carries TRBV2 and TRBJ2-5; D is uncertain. The germline V gene has CDR1 SNHLY and CDR2 FYNNEI. Trimming removed 4 bases at V and 11 bases at J, with 14 bases between. The CDR3 length is 12 residues. This CDR3 reads CASSGPTGRQYF. The CDR3 DNA sequence: TGTGCCAGCAGTGGGCCGACGGGTAGGCAGTACTTC.

This clonotype was recorded at least ten times. This chain links TRBV28 with TRBJ2-4; no firm D call. Trimming pared 8 bases from V and 8 bases from J, leaving 13 bases between. The CDR3 sequence is 12 residues long. Germline V gene lookup returns CDR1 MDHEN and CDR2 SYDVKM. The CDR3 bases are TGTGCCAGCCTCTGGGGTGGACACATTCAGTACTTC. Residues: CASLWGGHIQYF.

V and J are TRBV5-1 and TRBJ1-5, with D perhaps TRBD1 (6 bases). Germline loops: CDR1 SGHRS, CDR2 YFSETQ. The CDR3 is 14 amino acids. The V gene lost 4 bases and the J gene lost 5 bases, with 13 bases spanning the gap. Written as DNA, the CDR3 is TGCGCCAGCAGCCGGGGGGGCATCGATCAGCCCCAGCATTTT. This sequence encodes CASSRGGIDQPQHF. Supplemented by reference TRBV5-1 and TRBJ1-5, the full variable domain reads KAGVTQTPRYLIKTRGQQVTLSCSPISGHRSVSWYQQTPGQGLQFLFEYFSETQRNKGNFPGRFSGRQFSNSRSEMNVSTLELGDSALYLCASSRGGIDQPQHFGDGTRLSIL.

This clonotype was counted a few times. This rearrangement joins TRBV5-1 to TRBJ2-7, with 9 bases identical to TRBD1. The ends lost 2 bases at V and 5 bases at J; junction bases unmatched: 5. CDR1 and CDR2 from the germline V gene are SGHRS and YFSETQ. CDR3 size: 14 residues. The CDR3 here is CASSFRDRVNEQYF. The CDR3 region has the DNA TGCGCCAGCAGCTTCCGGGACAGGGTCAACGAGCAGTACTTC.

This clonotype was seen a handful of times. This chain connects TRBV20-1 to TRBJ2-7; D not certain. Per the germline V gene, CDR1 is DFQATT and CDR2 is SNEGSKA (reference sequence). This CDR3 region has 14 residues. With 6 bases removed from V and 0 bases from J, the gap between germline ends came to 15 bases. The CDR3 region is CSAWVRADSYEQYF. The CDR3 nucleotides are TGCAGTGCCTGGGTTCGGGCAGACTCCTACGAGCAGTACTTC.